Following are 22 T cell receptor beta chains from one sample sequenced in a study of graft-versus-host responses after intestinal transplantation. Assay: immunoSEQ multiplex PCR; the TCRdb copy retains only in-frame clones and omits some. The top ten hold approximately 0.81% of the sample, which has 20,000 or so clones, over 35% seen once. Sample: alloreactive CD4+ T cells from a mixed lymphocyte reaction culture, taken before intestinal transplant. Noted subset: CFSE-low proliferating T cells sorted from roughly six-day pre-transplant mixed lymphocyte reaction (GvH or HvG direction). Every receptor here comes from a human patient who received an intestinal transplant.

V is TRBV7-2 and J is TRBJ2-5; 12 bases are shared with TRBD2. Germline CDR1 reads SGHTA; CDR2 reads FQGNSA. V lost 5 bases and J lost 4; bases outside the gene matches: 5. This CDR3 is built from 15 residues. CDR3 bases: TGTGCCAGCAGCCCTAGCGGGGGGGCGGTAGAGACCCAGTACTTC. It specifies CASSPSGGAVETQYF.

This clone was seen only a few times. The chain employs TRBV7-8 and TRBJ1-2; tentative D call: TRBD1 (5 bases). The V and J ends lost 1 base and 3 bases respectively, with 12 bases between them. CDR3 length equals 15 residues. Looked up from germline, CDR1 is SGHVS and CDR2 is FQNEAQ. The DNA of the CDR3 is TGTGCCAGCAGCTTAGGGCGGGGGAGAGACTATGGCTACACCTTC. Its translation: CASSLGRGRDYGYTF.

The chain links TRBV7-9 to TRBJ2-7; 8 bases match TRBD1. Germline loops: CDR1 SEHNR, CDR2 FQNEAQ (reference sequence). J lost 2 bases, V lost 5 bases, and 8 bases had no gene match. The CDR3 spans 15 residues. CDR3 loop: CASSGTGTGPYEQYF. In nucleotides, the CDR3 is TGTGCCAGCAGCGGGACCGGGACAGGCCCCTACGAGCAGTACTTC. The whole variable domain, filled in from reference TRBV7-9 and TRBJ2-7, reads DTGVSQNPRHKITKRGQNVTFRCDPISEHNRLYWYRQTLGQGPEFLTYFQNEAQLEKSRLLSDRFSAERPKGSFSTLEIQRTEQGDSAMYLCASSGTGTGPYEQYFGPGTRLTVT.

The sample holds a few counts of this clone. This rearrangement joins TRBV18 to TRBJ1-3; 7 bases map to TRBD1. CDR3 length: 15 amino acids. With V trimmed by 2 bases and J by 1 base, 2 bases remained unmatched. Per the germline V gene, CDR1 is KGHSH and CDR2 is LQKENI. The CDR3 protein is CASSPDRVSGNTIYF. CDR3 DNA sequence: TGTGCCAGCTCACCAGACAGGGTGTCTGGAAACACCATATATTTT.

In this sample, this clone turned up a few times. The gene calls are TRBV18 and TRBJ2-2; no reliable D call. Germline V gene data show CDR1 as KGHSH and CDR2 as LQKENI. V was clipped by 3 bases and J by 5 bases, with 13 bases between them. This CDR3 comprises 15 residues. Written as DNA, the CDR3 is TGTGCCAGCTCACCGCGTAGACTGGAGACCGGGGAGCTGTTTTTT. Protein product: CASSPRRLETGELFF.

V and J are TRBV11-2 and TRBJ2-1; 10 bases align to TRBD2. The CDR3 covers 18 residues. Looked up from germline, CDR1 is SGHAT and CDR2 is FQNNGV. V gave up 1 base and J gave up 3 bases; unmatched junction bases: 9. CDR3 sequence (DNA): TGTGCCAGCAGCTTAGTCAAGAGCGGGGGGGCTGGCTACAATGAGCAGTTCTTC. Its translation is CASSLVKSGGAGYNEQFF.

This clone was observed once. The chain links TRBV5-6 to TRBJ1-5; D is perhaps TRBD1 (6 bases). The CDR3 loop spans 14 amino acids. The V and J ends lost 2 bases and 3 bases respectively, with 9 bases between them. Germline-derived CDR1 and CDR2 are SGHDT and YYEEEE. This CDR3 is CASSFGQYNQPQHF. The CDR3 coding sequence is TGTGCCAGCAGCTTCGGACAGTACAATCAGCCCCAGCATTTT. Based on the CDR3 plus reference TRBV5-6 and TRBJ1-5, the full variable domain is DAGVTQSPTHLIKTRGQQVTLRCSPKSGHDTVSWYQQALGQGPQFIFQYYEEEERQRGNFPDRFSGHQFPNYSSELNVNALLLGDSALYLCASSFGQYNQPQHFGDGTRLSIL.

The V gene is TRBV21-1, the J gene TRBJ2-7; the table's D call, TRBD2, has no DNA check behind it. TRBV21-1 is a recognized pseudogene. The CDR3 runs 17 residues. CDR3 coding DNA: TGTGCCAGCAGCAAAGCGCTTTACGGGGTTCTCAGCTACGAGCAGTACTTC. This translates into CASSKALYGVLSYEQYF.

This clone was seen a handful of times. The chain combines TRBV6-5 with TRBJ1-2; unclear D gene. CDR3 length equals 12 residues. Germline CDR1 MNHEY, CDR2 SVGAGI. The V and J ends lost 6 bases and 4 bases respectively, with 9 bases between them. The CDR3 loop reads CASREDFYGYTF. CDR3 DNA: TGTGCCAGCAGAGAGGACTTCTATGGCTACACCTTC.

This clone came up a few times. J is TRBJ1-1 and V is TRBV7-6; 9 nucleotides align to TRBD1. Germline CDR1 SGHVS, CDR2 FNYEAQ. V was clipped by 2 bases and J by 4 bases; unmatched bases: 11. This CDR3 is built from 17 residues. CDR3 loop: CASSLLPPGTGITEAFF. CDR3 nucleotides: TGTGCCAGCAGCTTACTACCCCCCGGGACAGGGATCACTGAAGCTTTCTTT. The whole variable domain, filled in from reference TRBV7-6 and TRBJ1-1, reads GAGVSQSPRYKVTKRGQDVALRCDPISGHVSLYWYRQALGQGPEFLTYFNYEAQQDKSGLPNDRFSAERPEGSISTLTIQRTEQRDSAMYRCASSLLPPGTGITEAFFGQGTRLTVV.

In this sample, this clone turned up a few times. The chain recombines TRBV5-8 with TRBJ1-6, with 7 positions matching TRBD1. Looked up from germline, CDR1 is SGHTS and CDR2 is YDEGEE. J was trimmed by 9 bases and V by 7 bases; bases with no gene match: 7. The CDR3 totals 13 residues. CDR3 protein: CASADRLGSPLHF. The CDR3 DNA reads TGTGCCAGCGCGGACAGGTTGGGTTCACCCCTCCACTTT.

Within the sample, this clone is medium-sized. V usage is TRBV30 and J usage is TRBJ1-4; 7 bases map to TRBD1. Germline-derived CDR1 and CDR2 are GTSNPN and SVGIG (reference sequence). After removal of 3 bases from V and 4 bases from J, the junction contained 2 bases not matched to a gene. CDR3 length: 13 amino acids. CDR3 nucleotides: TGTGCCTGGAGAACAGGGGATAATGAAAAACTGTTTTTT. It yields the protein CAWRTGDNEKLFF.

V gene TRBV10-3 combines with J gene TRBJ1-4; the D is unclear. This CDR3 has 14 amino acids. Trimming left V 2 bases short and J 4 bases short, with 8 bases between. The germline V gene has CDR1 ENHRY and CDR2 SYGVKD. The CDR3 region is CAISEGRDNEKLFF. CDR3 nucleotide sequence: TGTGCCATCAGTGAGGGGCGAGATAATGAAAAACTGTTTTTT.

The chain employs TRBV2 and TRBJ2-5; 8 nucleotides agree with TRBD2. Trimming at V came to 5 bases and at J to 4 bases, leaving 9 bases not matched to a gene. Germline V gene data show CDR1 as SNHLY and CDR2 as FYNNEI. This CDR3 comprises 15 residues. As DNA, the CDR3 is TGTGCCAGCAGTCTACTAGCGGCGCCGCCAGAGACCCAGTACTTC. Its translation is CASSLLAAPPETQYF.

The genes are TRBV5-6 and TRBJ1-3; D not certain. This CDR3 is 14 amino acids long. Per the germline V gene, CDR1 is SGHDT and CDR2 is YYEEEE. The V end lost 0 bases, the J end lost 3 bases, and 7 bases lay between the germline ends. CDR3 bases: TGTGCCAGCAGCTTGGTGGCAGGTGGAAACACCATATATTTT. This sequence encodes CASSLVAGGNTIYF. Combining the CDR3 with reference TRBV5-6 and TRBJ1-3 gives the whole variable domain DAGVTQSPTHLIKTRGQQVTLRCSPKSGHDTVSWYQQALGQGPQFIFQYYEEEERQRGNFPDRFSGHQFPNYSSELNVNALLLGDSALYLCASSLVAGGNTIYFGEGSWLTVV.

The chain couples TRBV11-1 to TRBJ2-5; D gene unclear. Germline CDR1 SGHAT, CDR2 FQDESV (reference sequence). The CDR3 consists of 17 residues. V dropped 3 bases and J dropped 0 bases, with 17 bases sitting between them. The CDR3 DNA follows: TGTGCCAGCAGCTTTGTTTCCGTGGTAGCATACCAAGAGACCCAGTACTTC. Amino acid sequence: CASSFVSVVAYQETQYF.

This clone was detected only a few times. This chain connects TRBV7-8 to TRBJ2-1; the match to TRBD2 covers 7 bases. The V and J ends lost 2 bases and 3 bases, in that order; junction bases with no gene match: 10. This CDR3 has 17 amino acids. Per germline, CDR1 SGHVS and CDR2 FQNEAQ. CDR3 nucleotide sequence: TGTGCCAGCAGCTTAATTGGGTGGGGGGGTTACTACAATGAGCAGTTCTTC. As protein: CASSLIGWGGYYNEQFF.

This clone was detected a few times. The rearrangement joins TRBV7-2 to TRBJ2-2; 8 bases are shared with TRBD2. The CDR3 covers 16 residues. J lost 0 bases, V lost 3 bases, and 3 bases had no gene match. CDR1 is SGHTA and CDR2 is FQGNSA in the germline V gene. For the CDR3, the DNA is TGTGCCAGCAGCTTCGGGCGGGGGGCGAACACCGGGGAGCTGTTTTTT. Translation: CASSFGRGANTGELFF.

The chain recombines TRBV7-2 with TRBJ1-2; no clear D gene. V was trimmed by 5 bases and J by 7 bases, leaving 17 bases between them. The CDR3 covers 14 residues. Germline V gene sequence: CDR1 SGHTA, CDR2 FQGNSA. Here the CDR3 reads CASSRREPGVGYTF. CDR3 nucleotide sequence: TGTGCCAGCAGCCGTAGAGAGCCCGGGGTTGGCTACACCTTC. Complete variable domain (other parts from reference TRBV7-2 and TRBJ1-2): GAGVSQSPSNKVTEKGKDVELRCDPISGHTALYWYRQSLGQGLEFLIYFQGNSAPDKSGLPSDRFSAERTGGSVSTLTIQRTQQEDSAVYLCASSRREPGVGYTFGSGTRLTVV.

This clone showed up just a few times. The rearrangement links TRBV2 to TRBJ2-5, with TRBD2 matching 9 bases. In germline, CDR1 is SNHLY, CDR2 FYNNEI. Trimming removed 5 bases from V and 5 bases from J; junction bases left unmatched: 9. The CDR3 runs 15 residues. CDR3 residues: CASSRPGLAWETQYF. For the CDR3, the DNA is TGTGCCAGCAGTCGACCGGGACTAGCCTGGGAGACCCAGTACTTC.

The CDR3 is CASSRASYGYTF. CDR3 nucleotides: TGTGCCAGCAGCCGAGCCTCCTATGGCTACACCTTC. The V gene is TRBV14, the J gene TRBJ1-2, with D unclear. Deletions cut 4 bases from V and 4 bases from J, with 7 bases between. The CDR3 contains 12 residues. In germline, CDR1 is SGHDN, CDR2 FVKESK.

V usage is TRBV2 and J usage is TRBJ2-6, with D uncertain. Germline CDR1 reads SNHLY; CDR2 reads FYNNEI. The V and J ends lost 3 bases and 2 bases respectively, with 8 bases between them. CDR3 length equals 15 residues. The CDR3 DNA is TGTGCCAGCAGTGACTGGGCAACTGGGGCCAACGTCCTGACTTTC. The encoded protein is CASSDWATGANVLTF.